The 4 T cell receptor beta chains listed next were all sequenced from one sample in a study of T cell responses to AZD1222 COVID-19 vaccine. Libraries were prepared by immunoSEQ multiplex PCR; TCRdb keeps only in-frame clonotypes and omits some of them. This table holds around 120,000 clones, around 85% found once. The source was peripheral blood, collected on day 0 of AZD1222 vaccination. The receptors were gathered from an adult in good health.

This clone was seen only a few times. The V gene is TRBV28, the J gene TRBJ1-5; D unclear. This CDR3 has 15 amino acids. The germline V and J ends were trimmed by 8 bases and 7 bases, with 21 bases remaining between them. CDR1 and CDR2 (germline): MDHEN, SYDVKM. DNA of the CDR3: TGTGCCAGCGCGCTAGCGAACACCATTAGCCAGCCCCAGCATTTT. It yields the protein CASALANTISQPQHF.

This clone appeared once. V and J are TRBV7-8 and TRBJ2-7; 7 bases are shared with TRBD1. CDR1 and CDR2 (germline): SGHVS, FQNEAQ. The CDR3 contains 14 residues. Trimming at V came to 2 bases and at J to 7 bases, leaving 8 bases not matched to a gene. The CDR3, as DNA: TGTGCCAGCAGCTTATGGCAGGGGGTGGGTGAGCAGTACTTC. Amino acids: CASSLWQGVGEQYF. The full variable domain, completed using reference TRBV7-8 and TRBJ2-7, is GAGVSQSPRYKVAKRGQDVALRCDPISGHVSLFWYQQALGQGPEFLTYFQNEAQLDKSGLPSDRFFAERPEGSVSTLKIQRTQQEDSAVYLCASSLWQGVGEQYFGPGTRLTVT.

The V call is TRBV29-1, the J call TRBJ2-3; weak D call: TRBD2 (7 bases). The V gene lost 0 bases and the J gene lost 2 bases, with 21 bases spanning the gap. In germline, CDR1 is SQVTM, CDR2 ANQGSEA. The CDR3 length is 18 residues. CDR3 residues: CSVEDGRRGGFITDTQYF. The CDR3 nucleotides read TGCAGCGTTGAAGACGGACGAAGGGGGGGCTTTATCACAGATACGCAGTATTTT.

The chain is built from TRBV28 and TRBJ2-3; 7 bases line up with TRBD1. CDR1 MDHEN and CDR2 SYDVKM come from the germline V gene. The CDR3 loop spans 14 amino acids. The junction had 9 bases not matched to a gene; V was cut back by 10 bases and J by 2 bases. The CDR3 DNA reads as TGTGCCACACAACCGGGACAGCCCACAGATACGCAGTATTTT. It encodes CATQPGQPTDTQYF.